This T cell receptor beta chain originates from a study of OX40 agonist ivuxolimab in advanced cancers. Study summary: Melanoma, hepatocellular carcinoma, head and neck or renal cell cancer occurred in dose-escalation patients. Among those enrolled, mean age was about 60 years (range about 23 to 85) and 75% to 90% were male. Overall study findings and caveats: Expanded clones were, on average, more numerous among CD8+ T cells than CD4+.

As regards this clone: Its matching antigen is unknown.

Assay: immunoSEQ multiplex PCR; the TCRdb copy retains only in-frame clones and omits some. The profile covers about 45,000 clones, with more than 75% appearing a single time and about 15% taken by the ten largest. The sequence came from an adult with an advanced solid tumor such as melanoma, head and neck, liver or kidney cancer. The material sequenced was CD4+ or CD8+ T cells sorted from blood, taken in a trial of the OX40 agonist ivuxolimab.

CDR3 residues: CASSLAGGDYGYTF. CDR3 in DNA: TGCGCCAGCAGCTTGGCTGGGGGAGACTATGGCTACACCTTC. The chain couples TRBV5-1 to TRBJ1-2; possibly TRBD1 for D (5 bases). The CDR3 spans 14 residues. V was trimmed by 0 bases and J by 3 bases, leaving 9 bases between them. The V gene's germline CDR1 is SGHRS and CDR2 YFSETQ.